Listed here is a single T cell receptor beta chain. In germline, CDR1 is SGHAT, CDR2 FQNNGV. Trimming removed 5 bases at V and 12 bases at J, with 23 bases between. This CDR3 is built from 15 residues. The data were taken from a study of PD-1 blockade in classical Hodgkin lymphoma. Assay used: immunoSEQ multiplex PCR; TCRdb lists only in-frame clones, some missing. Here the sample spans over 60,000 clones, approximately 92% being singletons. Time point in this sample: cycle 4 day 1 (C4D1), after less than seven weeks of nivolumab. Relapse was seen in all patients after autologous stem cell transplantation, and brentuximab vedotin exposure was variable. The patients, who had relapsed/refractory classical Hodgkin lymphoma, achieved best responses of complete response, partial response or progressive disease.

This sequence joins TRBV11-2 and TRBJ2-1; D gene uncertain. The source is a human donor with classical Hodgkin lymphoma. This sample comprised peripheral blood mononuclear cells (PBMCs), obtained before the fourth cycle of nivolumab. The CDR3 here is CASSPGRPRTTRQFF. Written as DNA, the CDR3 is TGTGCCAGCAGCCCAGGACGACCCAGAACAACCCGGCAGTTCTTC.